Sequencing of this T cell receptor (beta chain) was carried out in a study of tumor and adjacent non-tumor tissue in lung cancer. Study-wide background: Aged about 30 to 76 years, patients included nine to eleven men and a few women with stage I to III disease. Study-level findings and limits: Compared with tumor, normal lung showed significantly lower TCR diversity.

Details on this clonotype: Its antigen is as yet unknown. At one boundary the junction diverges from the germline segment, which might be a read error.

The CDR3 is 15 residues long. Germline CDR1 SGHRS, CDR2 YFSETQ. The library came from three nested PCR rounds adapted from ARM-PCR protocols. TCRdb re-derived calls from the multiplex PCR reads in MiXCR, one entry per CDR3 protein. The table records fewer than 90,000 distinct CDR3 sequences, about 77% of them present only once. This sample's RNA came from whole unsorted tissue. This non-tumor lung sample came from over 3 cm beyond the tumor edge. Donors were chemotherapy-naive, newly diagnosed lung cancer surgical patients in China, August–November 2014. This rearrangement joins TRBV5-1 to TRBJ2-3, with D possibly TRBD2 on 6 matching bases. This receptor was obtained from a woman in her 50s with non-small cell lung cancer. The sequenced material came from distant non-tumor lung tissue. For the CDR3, the DNA is TGCGCCAGCAGCTTGGCCGGGCTCGGGGGTGATACGCGGTATTTT. Translated, it gives CASSLAGLGGDTRYF.